Below are 21 T cell receptor beta chains sequenced from a single sample in a study of T cell repertoires in cytomegalovirus infection. TCRdb independently ran MiXCR on the reads; one entry per CDR3 protein. The sample lists about 310,000 distinct CDR3 sequences, just under 25% occurring once. No antigens are known for them. Sequences were derived from cultured PBMCs, sampled from culture after CMV antigen stimulation. These TCRs come from a human donor in good health (CMV status not recorded). Some clones in this sample may be carry-over from other donors' samples.

There are a few counts of this clonotype. The chain uses TRBV20-1 and TRBJ2-1; 13 bases align to TRBD2. Trimming took 0 bases from V and 10 from J; bases not matched to a gene: 6. The CDR3 consists of 15 residues. Germline V lookup: CDR1 DFQATT, CDR2 SNEGSKA (reference sequence). The chain's CDR3 is CSAREATSGRIEQFF. The DNA for the CDR3 is TGCAGTGCTAGAGAAGCGACTAGCGGGAGGATCGAGCAGTTCTTC.

The table lists this clonotype with many counts. The V and J genes are TRBV18 and TRBJ2-5; TRBD1 is a possible D gene (6 bases). Trimming took 2 bases from V and 4 from J, leaving 17 bases between them. This CDR3 has 16 residues. CDR1 KGHSH and CDR2 LQKENI come from the germline V gene. In DNA form, the CDR3 reads TGTGCCAGCTCACCATCATCGGGGACATACGGAGAGACCCAGTACTTC. Translated: CASSPSSGTYGETQYF.

This clonotype is classed as medium-sized (0.01 to 0.1%). The rearrangement uses TRBV7-3 and TRBJ2-3; D may be TRBD1 (5 bases). V lost 4 bases and J lost 5, with 7 bases in between. This CDR3 spans 12 amino acids. From germline, CDR1 is SGHTA and CDR2 FQGTGA. The CDR3 loop is CASSYTGDTQYF. DNA of the CDR3: TGTGCCAGCAGCTACACAGGAGATACGCAGTATTTT.

This clonotype was counted ten times or more. The chain has TRBV5-4 and TRBJ2-7; 7 bases match TRBD1. Unmatched junction bases numbered 12, after V lost 2 bases and J lost 7 bases. The CDR3 runs to 15 residues. Germline CDR1 SGHNT, CDR2 YYREEE (reference sequence). The DNA of the CDR3 is TGTGCCAGCAGCTTTAAGGGGGCCGCTGTGGGAGAGCAGTACGTC. The encoded protein is CASSFKGAAVGEQYV.

This clonotype was seen a few times. V and J are TRBV15 and TRBJ2-7; D is ambiguous. V shed 0 bases and J shed 5 bases, with 8 bases lying between them. This CDR3 is 13 amino acids long. The germline V gene has CDR1 LNHNV and CDR2 YYDKDF (reference sequence). CDR3 sequence: CATSRDPGHEQYV. Written as DNA, the CDR3 is TGTGCCACCAGCAGAGATCCGGGCCACGAGCAGTACGTC.

The chain has TRBV11-3 and TRBJ2-3, with D maybe TRBD2 (5 bases). Germline CDR1 and CDR2: SGHNT and YENEEA. The V end lost 4 bases, the J end lost 3 bases, and 14 bases lay between the germline ends. CDR3 length: 15 amino acids. The CDR3 bases are TGTGCCAGCAGCTCTCGGCAGCGGCTAACAGATACGCAGTATTTT. Amino acid sequence: CASSSRQRLTDTQYF.

The chain has TRBV11-3 and TRBJ2-1; D possibly uses TRBD1 or TRBD2 (6 bases each). The CDR3 consists of 15 residues. The V gene lost 1 base and the J gene lost 5 bases, with 12 bases spanning the gap. Germline-derived CDR1 and CDR2 are SGHNT and YENEEA. CDR3 bases: TGTGCCAGCAGCTTAGGTGGGGGGCTCGACAATGAGCAGTTCTTC. It yields the protein CASSLGGGLDNEQFF.

The rearrangement links TRBV7-2 to TRBJ2-5; 9 bases are shared with TRBD2. The CDR3 length is 14 residues. CDR1 and CDR2 from the germline V gene are SGHTA and FQGNSA. J lost 1 base, V lost 8 bases, and 5 bases had no gene match. The CDR3: CASRLAASQETQYF. CDR3 bases: TGTGCCAGCCGACTAGCGGCTTCCCAAGAGACCCAGTACTTC.

This clonotype was found many times. The chain employs TRBV7-8 and TRBJ2-5, with a tentative D call TRBD2 (6 bases). Germline V gene sequence: CDR1 SGHVS, CDR2 FQNEAQ. The CDR3 has 17 amino acids. V lost 5 bases, J lost 2 bases, and 21 bases lay in between. In DNA form, the CDR3 reads TGTGCCAGCAGCCCAGCTGGGGGGAAGGGTAGACAAGAGACCCAGTACTTC. It encodes CASSPAGGKGRQETQYF.

Comments on this clonotype: One base away lies a much larger clone, so this may be a sequencing read error. This chain uses TRBV7-6 with TRBJ2-3; D is unclear. CDR3 length: 14 residues. The germline CDR1 and CDR2 sequences are SGHVS and FNYEAQ. For the CDR3, the DNA is TGTGCCATCAGCCCCGTTGCGGGCACAGATACGCAGTATTTT. As protein: CAISPVAGTDTQYF.

This clonotype showed up many times. The chain employs TRBV7-2 and TRBJ1-5, with TRBD1 matching 11 bases. V shed 6 bases, J shed 4 bases, and the junction held 5 bases outside the gene matches. Germline CDR1 SGHTA, CDR2 FQGNSA. CDR3 length: 15 amino acids. This CDR3 is CASSPGTGGNQPQHF. The CDR3 DNA reads TGTGCCAGCAGTCCCGGGACAGGGGGAAATCAGCCCCAGCATTTT. Variable domain in full (rest from reference TRBV7-2 and TRBJ1-5): GAGVSQSPSNKVTEKGKDVELRCDPISGHTALYWYRQSLGQGLEFLIYFQGNSAPDKSGLPSDRFSAERTGGSVSTLTIQRTQQEDSAVYLCASSPGTGGNQPQHFGDGTRLSIL.

The gene calls are TRBV7-6 and TRBJ1-1; D uncertain. CDR3 length equals 16 residues. Germline CDR1 and CDR2: SGHVS and FNYEAQ. Trimming removed 4 bases at V and 0 bases at J, with 15 bases between. The CDR3 DNA reads as TGTGCCAGCAGCTCTTCGAGGAGCTTCATGAACACTGAAGCTTTCTTT. As protein: CASSSSRSFMNTEAFF.

This clonotype appeared many times. V and J are TRBV7-6 and TRBJ2-7; D is undetermined. Trimming stripped 2 bases from V and 0 bases from J, with 5 bases between. Per germline, CDR1 SGHVS and CDR2 FNYEAQ. This CDR3 comprises 13 residues. The CDR3 nucleotides are TGTGCCAGCAGCTTATTCCCCTCCTACGAGCAGTACGTC. This encodes CASSLFPSYEQYV.

V is TRBV5-4 and J is TRBJ2-7; D remains ambiguous. The V gene lost 1 base and the J gene lost 4 bases, with 6 bases spanning the gap. This CDR3 is 12 amino acids long. CDR1 and CDR2 from the germline V gene are SGHNT and YYREEE (reference sequence). CDR3 residues: CASSLWGYEQYV. As DNA, the CDR3 is TGTGCCAGCAGCTTGTGGGGTTACGAGCAGTACGTC.

This clonotype occurred a few times. This chain joins TRBV28 and TRBJ2-6, with D unresolved. The CDR3 runs 17 residues. CDR1 MDHEN and CDR2 SYDVKM come from the germline V gene. Trimming cost V 6 bases and J 10 bases, with 25 bases left between them. CDR3 sequence reads: CASRFAEAASMINVLTF. The CDR3 DNA sequence: TGTGCCAGCAGGTTCGCCGAGGCGGCCTCGATGATTAACGTCCTGACTTTC.

This clonotype has only a few counts. This chain connects TRBV11-2 to TRBJ2-7, with D hard to call. The V and J ends lost 0 bases and 5 bases respectively, with 14 bases between them. Germline V gene lookup returns CDR1 SGHAT and CDR2 FQNNGV. This CDR3 has 15 amino acids. CDR3 loop: CASSLDPVGMNEQYV. As DNA, the CDR3 is TGTGCCAGCAGCTTAGATCCCGTGGGGATGAACGAGCAGTACGTC.

The rearrangement links TRBV6-6 to TRBJ2-7, with D possibly being TRBD1 (6 bases). This CDR3 region has 14 residues. V dropped 6 bases and J dropped 3 bases, with 15 bases sitting between them. The germline gives CDR1 MNHNY, CDR2 SVGAGI (reference sequence). CDR3: CASRGLGQNYEQYF. In DNA, the CDR3 is TGTGCCAGCAGAGGTTTGGGACAAAACTACGAGCAGTACTTC.

The V call is TRBV11-3, the J call TRBJ2-4; 9 bases are shared with TRBD2. CDR3 size: 20 residues. From germline, CDR1 is SGHNT and CDR2 YENEEA. J gave up 1 base and V 4 bases, and 17 bases lay outside the gene matches. The CDR3 nucleotides read TGTGCCAGCAGCTCTCCGAGGACTAGCGAGGATGGGATTGCCAAAAACATTCAGTACTTC. Translated, it gives CASSSPRTSEDGIAKNIQYF.

The chain recombines TRBV5-4 with TRBJ2-1; D unresolved. CDR3 length equals 15 residues. Germline V CDR1 and CDR2: SGHNT, YYREEE (reference sequence). With 3 bases removed from V and 5 bases from J, the gap between germline ends came to 15 bases. CDR3 bases: TGTGCCAGCAGCTCCGGACGATTACTGAACAATGAGCAGTTCTTC. This translates into CASSSGRLLNNEQFF.

This clonotype was detected only a few times. The V call is TRBV2, the J call TRBJ2-5; D is unclear. The V end was cut by 6 bases, the J end by 7 bases, with 6 bases between. CDR3 length equals 10 residues. Germline CDR1 and CDR2: SNHLY and FYNNEI. The CDR3 reads CASRTGTQYF. The CDR3 DNA sequence: TGTGCCAGCAGGACCGGGACCCAGTACTTC.

The rearrangement uses TRBV28 and TRBJ1-1; unclear D gene. The V and J ends lost 6 bases and 10 bases respectively, with 18 bases between them. The CDR3 runs 13 residues. Germline assignment: CDR1 MDHEN and CDR2 SYDVKM. CDR3 amino acids: CASRLGGNFRAFF. CDR3 in DNA: TGTGCCAGCAGGCTGGGTGGTAACTTTCGAGCTTTCTTT.